The 14 T cell receptor beta chains reported below all come from one sample, sequenced in a study of blood T cell repertoires in COVID-19. Assay used: immunoSEQ multiplex PCR; TCRdb lists only in-frame clones, some missing. The table includes roughly 440,000 clones, approximately 90% detected once. Source material: peripheral blood. The receptor source for this set is a woman aged 50 to 60 with COVID-19, enrolled during active disease.

This chain uses TRBV20-1 with TRBJ2-1, with D possibly being TRBD2 (6 bases). Germline CDR1 and CDR2: DFQATT and SNEGSKA (reference sequence). This CDR3 has 10 residues. V was pared by 6 bases and J by 11 bases, with 11 bases between. As DNA, the CDR3 is TGCAGTGCCCCGGGACTTAAGCAGTTCTTC. This sequence encodes CSAPGLKQFF.

The CDR3 region is CASSRGASYNEQFF. DNA of the CDR3: TGTGCCAGCAGCCGTGGGGCATCCTACAATGAGCAGTTCTTC. This chain links TRBV3-1 (or the pseudogene TRBV3-2) with TRBJ2-1, with a weak D call TRBD1 (5 bases). Per germline, CDR1 LGHDT and CDR2 YNNKEL (reference sequence). The V end lost 4 bases, the J end lost 1 base, and 8 bases lay between the germline ends. The CDR3 runs to 14 residues.

The chain employs TRBV7-2 and TRBJ2-2; D is perhaps TRBD1 (6 bases). Germline CDR1 SGHTA, CDR2 FQGNSA. The CDR3 has 14 residues. The V end lost 4 bases, the J end lost 5 bases, and 11 bases lay between the germline ends. For the CDR3, the DNA is TGTGCCAGCAGCTATCACAGGGAGACCGGGGAGCTGTTTTTT. It yields the protein CASSYHRETGELFF.

The rearrangement links TRBV5-4 to TRBJ2-3; D perhaps matches TRBD2 (6 bases). The CDR3 has 15 residues. CDR1 is SGHNT, CDR2 YYREEE, per germline (reference sequence). The V and J ends lost 6 bases and 5 bases respectively, with 19 bases between them. CDR3 protein: CASTPEGAHKDTQYF. As DNA, the CDR3 is TGTGCCAGCACCCCGGAGGGAGCACACAAAGATACGCAGTATTTT.

The genes are TRBV24-1 and TRBJ2-5; D unclear. V dropped 0 bases and J dropped 5 bases, with 3 bases sitting between them. CDR1 is KGHDR and CDR2 is SFDVKD in the germline V gene. The CDR3 has 12 residues. CDR3 in amino acids: CATSDLGETQYF. CDR3 in DNA: TGTGCCACCAGTGATTTGGGCGAGACCCAGTACTTC.

The chain joins TRBV6-1 to TRBJ1-2; 8 nucleotides agree with TRBD1. This CDR3 has 16 residues. J was trimmed by 4 bases and V by 1 base; bases with no gene match: 8. Germline CDR1 reads MNHNS; CDR2 reads SASEGT. The CDR3 region has the DNA TGTGCCAGCAGTGAAGGGACAGGGCCCGGGCCCTATGGCTACACCTTC. This codes for CASSEGTGPGPYGYTF.

The V gene is TRBV11-1, the J gene TRBJ2-1, with 11 bases matching TRBD2. CDR1 and CDR2 from the germline V gene are SGHAT and FQDESV (reference sequence). With V trimmed by 5 bases and J by 9 bases, 12 bases remained unmatched. This CDR3 contains 16 residues. The CDR3 DNA is TGTGCCAGCAGCCCGATACCTAGCGGGGGGCATGGTGAGCAGTTCTTC. It encodes CASSPIPSGGHGEQFF.

This clone came up once. The J gene is TRBJ2-2, the V gene TRBV12-3 or TRBV12-4, with D possibly being TRBD2 (5 bases). V gave up 3 bases and J gave up 6 bases, with 5 bases separating them. The CDR3 length is 12 residues. The CDR3 loop is CASSLEAGELFF. CDR3 coding DNA: TGTGCCAGCAGTTTGGAGGCCGGGGAGCTGTTTTTT.

The V and J genes are TRBV6-2 or TRBV6-3 and TRBJ1-1, with 7 bases aligning to TRBD1. J lost 0 bases, V lost 0 bases, and 7 bases had no gene match. Germline V CDR1 and CDR2: MNHEY, SVGEGT. The CDR3 runs 17 residues. Here the CDR3 reads CASSYSFGTEMNTEAFF. The CDR3 bases are TGTGCCAGCAGTTACTCATTCGGGACAGAGATGAACACTGAAGCTTTCTTT.

This clone was seen only a few times. The chain employs TRBV4-1 and TRBJ1-1; no clear D. The CDR3 is made up of 17 amino acids. Trimming removed 2 bases at V and 0 bases at J, with 16 bases between. Germline V CDR1 and CDR2: MGHRA, YSYEKL. CDR3 in amino acids: CASSQTRTGYMNTEAFF. In DNA form, the CDR3 reads TGCGCCAGCAGCCAAACAAGGACGGGATACATGAACACTGAAGCTTTCTTT.

This chain uses TRBV4-1 with TRBJ2-5, with D maybe TRBD1 (5 bases). The CDR3 covers 15 residues. Trimming left V 2 bases short and J 1 base short, with 11 bases between. The germline V gene encodes CDR1 MGHRA and CDR2 YSYEKL. The DNA of the CDR3 is TGCGCCAGCAGCCAAACTGACAGATCCCAAGAGACCCAGTACTTC. It codes for CASSQTDRSQETQYF.

The chain recombines TRBV10-2 with TRBJ1-1, with 7 bases fitting TRBD1. V lost 6 bases and J lost 4; bases outside the gene matches: 8. CDR1 is WSHSY, CDR2 SAAADI, per germline. The CDR3 is 14 amino acids. The CDR3, as DNA: TGCGCCAGCAGGGAAGACAGGGCGGCCACTGAAGCTTTCTTT. Protein product: CASREDRAATEAFF.

There are a few counts of this clone. This rearrangement joins TRBV19 to TRBJ1-5, with a possible D match to TRBD1 (5 bases). Trimming removed 4 bases at V and 4 bases at J, with 11 bases between. Looked up from germline, CDR1 is LNHDA and CDR2 is SQIVND (reference sequence). The CDR3 has 14 amino acids. CDR3 region: CASSNGGQNQPQHF. The CDR3 coding sequence is TGTGCCAGTAGTAACGGCGGACAAAATCAGCCCCAGCATTTT.

V and J are TRBV2 and TRBJ2-7, with a possible D match to TRBD1 (6 bases). CDR3 length: 12 amino acids. Per germline, CDR1 SNHLY and CDR2 FYNNEI. V lost 5 bases and J 9 bases, leaving 14 bases between the germline ends. The CDR3 is CASSPYRVVQYF. CDR3 in DNA: TGTGCCAGCAGTCCGTACAGGGTCGTGCAGTACTTC.